This T cell receptor (beta chain) was sequenced for a study of T cell responses to AZD1222 COVID-19 vaccine. Overall study findings and caveats: Donors were mostly white British, more females; clonal diversity possibly underestimated. There were repertoire samples only from the period after the peak T cell response. With dominance at 160-218 and 743-854, vaccine-associated CD4 TCRs spanned spike. Only six people who got AZD1222 tested seropositive at baseline.

TCRdb keeps only in-frame clones here, not all; method: immunoSEQ multiplex PCR. The sample lists more than 45,000 clones; approximately 84% were seen once. This clone was seen once. The antigen remains unidentified. V trimming: 5 bases; J trimming: 7 bases; junction bases outside the gene matches: 13. Germline V CDR1 and CDR2: LNHDA, SQIVND (reference sequence). The CDR3 is made up of 16 amino acids. The clonotype originates from an adult in good health. The input for sequencing was peripheral blood, taken on day 0 of AZD1222 vaccination. The chain links TRBV19 to TRBJ2-1; TRBD1 aligns across 8 bases. The DNA for the CDR3 is TGTGCCAGTAGTGAGGGACAGGACTCTTCTGGGAATGAGCAGTTCTTC. Amino acid sequence: CASSEGQDSSGNEQFF.